The 27 T cell receptor beta chains in this list originate from one sample, sequenced in a study of tumor and adjacent non-tumor tissue in lung cancer listed by TCRdb under 2018. RNA was isolated from bulk unsorted tissue, and RNA quality was assessed with a NanoDrop ND-1000 and an Agilent 2100. Receptor amplification or capture employed multiplex PCR. Instrument used: Illumina HiSeq 2500. TCRbeta libraries were constructed through three rounds of nested PCR with primers (Table S4) according to protocols modified from ARM-PCR. TCRdb handled the public reads itself, with Q25 trimming in fastp and clone calling in MiXCR, and kept productive beta chains. Records with the same CDR3 protein are collapsed into one entry carrying the most frequent genes and DNA. Recorded for this sample are some 78,000 distinct CDR3 sequences; around 75% of them occurred a single time. Roughly 13% of the sample belongs to the ten largest clones.

Sequenced material: lung tumor tissue. Source of these receptors: a woman between 45 and 65 years old with non-small cell lung cancer.

Worth noting for this clonotype: One junction end disagrees with the germline gene, perhaps due to a read error. The chain combines TRBV4-2 with TRBJ2-3; a possible D gene is TRBD2 (7 bases). CDR1 and CDR2 from the germline V gene are LGHNA and YNFKEQ. The CDR3 covers 16 residues. CDR3 nucleotides: TGTGCCAGCAGCCAAGATTGGGCGGGGGCCTCAGATATGCAGTATTTT. Its protein product is CASSQDWAGASDMQYF.

Turning to this clonotype: Its ends do not fully match the called genes, so a read error is possible. V gene TRBV10-3 combines with J gene TRBJ2-1; 14 nucleotides align to TRBD2. Germline CDR1 and CDR2: ENHRY and SYGVKD. The CDR3 has 16 residues. This CDR3 reads CAITEFGLAGGSEQFF. The CDR3 DNA follows: TGTGCCATCACTGAGTTCGGACTAGCGGGAGGAAGTGAGCAATTCTTC.

In regard to this clonotype: No conserved phenylalanine or tryptophan is present at the end of the CDR3, so a read error is the likely explanation. The chain uses TRBV6-6 and TRBJ2-7, with D unclear. Germline V gene data show CDR1 as MNHNY and CDR2 as SVGAGI (reference sequence). The length of the CDR3 is 12 residues. The CDR3 sequence is CANSYRLYEQYS. The CDR3 bases are TGTGCCAACAGTTACCGACTTTACGAGCAGTACTCC.

The sample holds a few counts of this clonotype. With a much larger clone just one base away, this may be a read error. The V gene is TRBV28, the J gene TRBJ1-5, with a weak D call TRBD1 (6 bases). The germline gives CDR1 MDHEN, CDR2 SYDVKM. This CDR3 comprises 14 residues. The CDR3 coding sequence is TGTGTCAGCGGAACAGGGTATACCAATCAGCCCCAGCATTTT. It codes for CVSGTGYTNQPQHF.

Of note for this clonotype: This CDR3 is missing its conserved last phenylalanine or tryptophan, likely due to a read error. The V call is TRBV11-3, the J call TRBJ2-1; D remains ambiguous. Trimming removed 1 base from V and 7 bases from J, with 8 bases in between. CDR1 SGHNT and CDR2 YENEEA come from the germline V gene. The CDR3 has 13 amino acids. This CDR3 reads CASSLGHNNEQFY. CDR3 sequence (DNA): TGTGCCAGCAGCTTAGGACATAATAATGAGCAGTTCTAC.

As for this clonotype: One junction end does not reproduce the germline sequence, and a read error may be involved. The J gene is TRBJ1-2, the V gene TRBV20-1, with D unresolved. The CDR3 runs to 12 residues. Germline V lookup: CDR1 DFQATT, CDR2 SNEGSKA (reference sequence). The CDR3 here is CSARNTFYVYTF. The CDR3 DNA is TGCAGTGCTAGAAATACGTTCTATGTCTACACCTTC.

Turning to this clonotype: A read error may account for a junction end that differs from germline. This chain links TRBV4-2 with TRBJ2-5; a weak D match, TRBD1 (6 bases). The CDR3 extends over 15 amino acids. Germline V lookup: CDR1 LGHNA, CDR2 YNFKEQ. The CDR3 region is CASSQVFYREEIQYF. DNA for the CDR3: TGTGCCAGCAGCCAAGTCTTCTACAGGGAAGAGATCCAGTACTTC.

This chain uses TRBV4-2 with TRBJ2-3, with D possibly being TRBD2 (6 bases). The CDR3 is made up of 17 amino acids. Trimming took off 0 bases at V and 2 bases at J, with 15 bases between the two ends. The germline V gene has CDR1 LGHNA and CDR2 YNFKEQ. The CDR3 here is CASSQEASVVNTDTQYF. The DNA of the CDR3 is TGTGCCAGCAGCCAAGAAGCTAGCGTGGTCAACACAGATACGCAGTATTTT.

Remarks on this clonotype: As the CDR3 is not closed by the conserved phenylalanine or tryptophan, this likely results from a read error. The chain joins TRBV10-2 to TRBJ2-4; 7 bases align to TRBD1. Germline V gene lookup returns CDR1 WSHSY and CDR2 SAAADI. After removal of 7 bases from V and 8 bases from J, the junction contained 11 bases not matched to a gene. CDR3 length: 14 residues. The CDR3 loop reads CASTNRGLGYIQYI. DNA of the CDR3: TGCGCCAGCACAAACAGGGGTTTAGGATACATTCAGTACATC.

Comments on this clonotype: Germline and junction disagree at one end, which may indicate a read error. The V gene is TRBV6-1, the J gene TRBJ2-4; D is possibly TRBD1 (6 bases). The CDR3 extends over 17 amino acids. Per the germline V gene, CDR1 is MNHNS and CDR2 is SASEGT. DNA of the CDR3: TGTGCCAGCAGTGAAGCGTATCAGGGGTTAGCCATAAACGTTCAGTACTTC. Translated, it gives CASSEAYQGLAINVQYF.

As to this clonotype: The junction differs from germline at one of its ends, possibly a read error. V gene TRBV10-2 combines with J gene TRBJ1-5; 8 nucleotides agree with TRBD1. Germline V gives CDR1 WSHSY, CDR2 SAAADI. The CDR3 is made up of 16 amino acids. CDR3 bases: TGCGCCAGCAGTGAGTCCGACAGGGGCCCGGGTCAGCCACAGCATTTT. Translation: CASSESDRGPGQPQHF.

Points on this clonotype: The germline gene is not matched at one end of the junction; a read error may be the cause. The chain joins TRBV6-5 to TRBJ2-7; D gene uncertain. The CDR3 is 15 amino acids. In germline, CDR1 is MNHEY, CDR2 SVGAGI. CDR3 region: CASSYSAEVTYEQYF. The CDR3 DNA follows: TGTGCCAGCAGTTACTCGGCGGAAGTTACCTATGAGCAGTACTTC.

Sample share makes this clonotype large. This chain joins TRBV4-1 and TRBJ1-1, with 7 bases lining up with TRBD1. Germline-derived CDR1 and CDR2 are MGHRA and YSYEKL. The CDR3 totals 16 residues. J lost 1 base, V lost 0 bases, and 5 bases had no gene match. Here the CDR3 DNA reads TGCGCCAGCAGCCAAGATCTCTACAGGGGGAACACTGAAGCTTTCTTT. It translates to CASSQDLYRGNTEAFF.

About this clonotype: The junction differs from germline at one of its ends, possibly a read error. The chain has TRBV6-1 and TRBJ2-4, with a possible D match to TRBD2 (7 bases). The CDR3 runs to 15 residues. Per germline, CDR1 MNHNS and CDR2 SASEGT. This CDR3 reads CATSSGTGRGNIKYF. CDR3 in DNA: TGTGCCACCAGTTCGGGTACAGGGAGGGGAAACATTAAGTACTTC.

This chain joins TRBV6-2 or TRBV6-3 and TRBJ2-5, with D possibly being TRBD1 (7 bases). The CDR3 contains 15 residues. Germline V lookup: CDR1 MNHEY, CDR2 SVGEGT. V lost 6 bases to trimming and J lost 7 bases, with 21 bases between them. The CDR3 nucleotides read TGTGCCAGCAGCGCGGGACAGTCCGTAGGCGTGACCCAGTACTTC. Encoded protein: CASSAGQSVGVTQYF.

The count of this clonotype is one. Relative to the germline gene, one junction end is altered; a read error may explain this. The chain uses TRBV29-1 and TRBJ2-5; D might be TRBD2 (5 bases). The CDR3 runs to 14 residues. Germline V CDR1 and CDR2: SQVTM, ANQGSEA. This chain's CDR3 is CSVESQEDWQTKYF. CDR3 DNA sequence: TGCAGCGTTGAGAGTCAGGAGGATTGGCAGACCAAGTATTTC.

The gene calls are TRBV6-1 and TRBJ2-5; 8 bases are shared with TRBD2. This CDR3 is built from 16 residues. J was trimmed by 5 bases and V by 7 bases; bases with no gene match: 15. Looked up from germline, CDR1 is MNHNS and CDR2 is SASEGT. CDR3 sequence: CASIQKRGIRRETQYF. In nucleotides, the CDR3 is TGTGCCAGCATCCAAAAGCGGGGGATCCGAAGGGAGACCCAGTACTTC.

On this clonotype itself: At one end the junction does not follow the germline gene, possibly because of a read error. J is TRBJ1-6 and V is TRBV10-3, with D unclear. This CDR3 is 13 amino acids long. Germline V lookup: CDR1 ENHRY, CDR2 SYGVKD. Here the CDR3 reads CAISEEDDSHLDF. The DNA for the CDR3 is TGTGCCATCAGTGAGGAGGACGATTCACACCTCGACTTT.

This chain links TRBV6-5 with TRBJ2-4, with 7 positions matching TRBD1. CDR1 is MNHEY and CDR2 is SVGAGI in the germline V gene. The CDR3 has 16 residues. The CDR3, as DNA: TGTATCAGCAGTGCCACTCATTCACAGGGGAGAAACATTCAGTACTTC. Amino acid sequence: CISSATHSQGRNIQYF.

In regard to this clonotype: Germline and junction disagree at one end, which may indicate a read error. The genes are TRBV29-1 and TRBJ2-1, with TRBD1 matching over 7 bases. This CDR3 has 14 residues. Germline V gene data show CDR1 as SQVTM and CDR2 as ANQGSEA. CDR3 residues: CSVGQWSFYNKQFF. Written as DNA, the CDR3 is TGCAGCGTGGGACAGTGGAGCTTCTACAATAAGCAGTTCTTC.

In regard to this clonotype: Germline is not matched at one junction end, which may reflect a read error. This rearrangement joins TRBV5-4 to TRBJ2-1, with a possible D match to TRBD1 (5 bases). The CDR3 covers 14 residues. Germline V CDR1 and CDR2: SGHNT, YYREEE (reference sequence). The CDR3 is CASSLGFSDNEQSF. The CDR3 DNA sequence: TGTGCCAGCAGCTTGGGGTTCTCGGACAATGAGCAGTCCTTC.

This CDR3 is CASNSMGLADYEQYF. The CDR3 bases are TGTGCCAGCAATTCGATGGGACTAGCGGATTACGAGCAGTACTTC. This chain uses TRBV7-8 with TRBJ2-7; 11 bases are shared with TRBD2. V was pared by 7 bases and J by 4 bases, with 9 bases of the junction left unmatched. This CDR3 is 15 amino acids long. Germline V lookup: CDR1 SGHVS, CDR2 FQNEAQ.

On this clonotype itself: This may be a read error: a much more frequent sequence differs by one nucleotide. This chain links TRBV28 with TRBJ2-2; D unclear. The length of the CDR3 is 12 residues. CDR1 and CDR2 from the germline V gene are MDHEN and SYDVKM. The CDR3 spells CVSRKPAGELFF. In DNA form, the CDR3 reads TGTGTCAGCAGAAAGCCGGCCGGGGAGCTGTTTTTT.

With respect to this clonotype: One end of the junction fails to match germline, which may point to a read error. The J gene is TRBJ2-3, the V gene TRBV10-2; tentatively, D is TRBD2 (6 bases). The CDR3 has 16 amino acids. The germline CDR1 and CDR2 sequences are WSHSY and SAAADI. CDR3 coding DNA: TGTGCCAGCAGTGAAAGGGACGGCGGGATCATAGATACGCAGTATTTT. Translating it yields CASSERDGGIIDTQYF.

This clonotype was recorded once. The germline gene is not matched at one end of the junction; a read error may be the cause. This sequence joins TRBV6-1 and TRBJ2-1, with TRBD2 matching over 7 bases. CDR3 length: 17 residues. CDR1 and CDR2 (germline): MNHNS, SASEGT. The DNA for the CDR3 is TGTACCAGCAGTGAACTTGGGGGACTATACTCCTACAATGAGCAATTCTTC. This encodes CTSSELGGLYSYNEQFF.

Note on this clonotype: A read error may be the cause here, since a much bigger clone is one base away. CDR3: CASSPPNRDTGELLF. CDR3 in DNA: TGTGCCAGCAGTCCCCCCAACAGGGATACCGGGGAGCTGCTTTTT. This chain uses TRBV28 with TRBJ2-2, with D perhaps matching TRBD1 (6 bases). The germline V gene has CDR1 MDHEN and CDR2 SYDVKM. The CDR3 consists of 15 residues.

The V gene is TRBV29-1, the J gene TRBJ2-5; possible D gene TRBD2, 6 bases. This CDR3 has 14 amino acids. Germline CDR1 SQVTM, CDR2 ANQGSEA. V dropped 3 bases and J dropped 2 bases, with 13 bases sitting between them. The CDR3 sequence: CSVDLAGGQETQYF. The CDR3 DNA is TGCAGCGTTGACTTAGCTGGAGGGCAAGAGACCCAGTACTTC.